This TCR beta chain was sequenced during a study of cytomegalovirus exposure and HLA in healthy donors. Regarding this clone: No antigen is known for it.

Germline values: CDR1 SGHNT, CDR2 YYREEE (reference sequence). The V and J ends lost 4 bases and 4 bases, in that order; junction bases with no gene match: 9. CDR3 length equals 17 residues. Study-level results: TCR clusters originating in the first cohort tended to co-occur in the 110 or so validation repertoires, according to a later analysis. Reports indicated that the classifier achieved high specificity and sensitivity in diagnosing cytomegalovirus status. Cytomegalovirus association was listed for around 180 TCR beta chains.

Repertoires were generated with immunoSEQ multiplex PCR, while TCRdb's copy carries only in-frame clones and drops some. In the table there are 120,000 to 150,000 clones, 88% of which are singletons. This sequence originates from a woman younger than 35 in good health and CMV-seropositive. The rearrangement links TRBV5-4 to TRBJ2-6, with 9 bases matching TRBD1. Sequencing was performed on PBMCs. In nucleotides, the CDR3 is TGTGCCAGCAGCCTCGGACAGGGGCTAATAGGGGCCAACGTCCTGACTTTC. Encoded protein: CASSLGQGLIGANVLTF.